These 23 T cell receptor beta chains came from one sample sequenced in a study of cytomegalovirus exposure and HLA in healthy donors. Clones were sequenced by immunoSEQ multiplex PCR, and TCRdb holds only the in-frame ones, with some missing. The data show 220,000 or so clones, 70% to 90% seen once. Material for sequencing was PBMCs. The receptors were gathered from a woman under 30 in good health and CMV-seronegative.

Here the CDR3 reads CASSPLRERDTQYF. In nucleotides, the CDR3 is TGCGCCAGCAGCCCCTTGCGGGAGAGGGATACGCAGTATTTT. The gene calls are TRBV5-1 and TRBJ2-3; 7 bases map to TRBD2. CDR1 and CDR2 (germline): SGHRS, YFSETQ. Trimming at V came to 4 bases and at J to 6 bases, leaving 8 bases not matched to a gene. CDR3 length: 14 residues.

V is TRBV6-1 and J is TRBJ2-5; D is unresolved. The V and J ends lost 1 base and 6 bases respectively, with 6 bases between them. This CDR3 spans 12 amino acids. Germline loops: CDR1 MNHNS, CDR2 SASEGT. The CDR3 nucleotides read TGTGCCAGCAGTGAAGGGAGAAAGACCCAGTACTTC. Amino acid sequence: CASSEGRKTQYF.

The chain is built from TRBV14 and TRBJ1-1; D gene unclear. Germline assignment: CDR1 SGHDN and CDR2 FVKESK. V was clipped by 3 bases and J by 0 bases, with 5 bases between them. The CDR3 is 13 residues long. The CDR3 coding sequence is TGTGCCAGCAGCCAGACGATGAACACTGAAGCTTTCTTT. Residues: CASSQTMNTEAFF.

V and J are TRBV27 and TRBJ1-2; D is ambiguous. The CDR3 spans 13 residues. V lost 2 bases and J lost 4, with 8 bases in between. The germline V gene has CDR1 MNHEY and CDR2 SMNVEV (reference sequence). The CDR3 reads CASSLRTGYGYTF. The CDR3 DNA is TGTGCCAGCAGTTTAAGGACCGGCTATGGCTACACCTTC.

With regard to this clone: At the DNA level, this CDR3 is encoded by other sequences in the same sample as well. This CDR3 reads CASSVASTNEKLFF. In DNA form, the CDR3 reads TGTGCCAGCAGCGTAGCCTCAACTAATGAAAAACTGTTTTTT. This rearrangement joins TRBV9 to TRBJ1-4; no definite D call. Germline values: CDR1 SGDLS, CDR2 YYNGEE. Trimming left V 0 bases short and J 0 bases short, with 3 bases between. The length of the CDR3 is 14 residues.

This clone turned up a few times. The J gene is TRBJ1-2, the V gene TRBV7-9; D remains ambiguous. V was trimmed by 1 base and J by 2 bases, leaving 5 bases between them. Per the germline V gene, CDR1 is SEHNR and CDR2 is FQNEAQ (reference sequence). This CDR3 spans 13 amino acids. The CDR3 spells CASSLEQNYGYTF. CDR3 nucleotide sequence: TGTGCCAGCAGCTTAGAACAGAACTATGGCTACACCTTC.

This chain links TRBV29-1 with TRBJ1-2, with 9 bases fitting TRBD1. Trimming at V came to 1 base and at J to 5 bases, leaving 5 bases not matched to a gene. The CDR3 extends over 14 amino acids. Germline-derived CDR1 and CDR2 are SQVTM and ANQGSEA. DNA for the CDR3: TGCAGCGTTGAAGGGGACAGGGACCTATATGGCTACACCTTC. Protein product: CSVEGDRDLYGYTF.

This rearrangement joins TRBV30 to TRBJ2-2, with 14 nucleotides matching TRBD2. CDR3 length: 15 residues. The V gene end was trimmed by 6 bases and the J gene end by 8 bases; junction bases not matched to a gene: 8. CDR1 GTSNPN and CDR2 SVGIG come from the germline V gene (reference sequence). CDR3 sequence reads: CACLTGLAGVGELFF. In nucleotides, the CDR3 is TGTGCCTGCCTCACGGGACTAGCGGGGGTTGGGGAGCTGTTTTTT.

At least ten counts were recorded for this clone. The rearrangement joins TRBV2 to TRBJ1-1; perhaps TRBD1 as D (6 bases). V shed 4 bases and J shed 11 bases, with 17 bases lying between them. Germline assignment: CDR1 SNHLY and CDR2 FYNNEI. CDR3 length equals 13 residues. The CDR3 bases are TGTGCCAGCAGTGGGGACACTGGTCTTTGGGCTTTCTTT. Translated, it gives CASSGDTGLWAFF.

The V and J genes are TRBV10-1 and TRBJ2-7, with 11 nucleotides matching TRBD2. The CDR3 spans 15 residues. The germline V gene has CDR1 WNHNN and CDR2 SYGVQD (reference sequence). V lost 0 bases and J lost 4; bases outside the gene matches: 2. This chain's CDR3 is CASSESASGRYEQYF. In DNA, the CDR3 is TGCGCCAGCAGTGAGTCGGCTAGCGGGAGGTACGAGCAGTACTTC.

V is TRBV9 and J is TRBJ1-4; D remains ambiguous. This CDR3 is built from 16 residues. Germline-derived CDR1 and CDR2 are SGDLS and YYNGEE. Deletions cut 3 bases from V and 3 bases from J, with 15 bases between. The DNA for the CDR3 is TGTGCCAGCAGCGATGCCCCCGGGCTCCCTAATGAAAAACTGTTTTTT. As protein: CASSDAPGLPNEKLFF. Supplemented by reference TRBV9 and TRBJ1-4, the full variable domain reads DSGVTQTPKHLITATGQRVTLRCSPRSGDLSVYWYQQSLDQGLQFLIQYYNGEERAKGNILERFSAQQFPDLHSELNLSSLELGDSALYFCASSDAPGLPNEKLFFGSGTQLSVL.

The gene calls are TRBV7-6 and TRBJ2-7; 7 nucleotides line up with TRBD1. CDR3 length equals 17 residues. CDR1 SGHVS and CDR2 FNYEAQ come from the germline V gene. V lost 5 bases to trimming and J lost 0 bases; unmatched junction nucleotides: 13. In DNA, the CDR3 is TGTGCCAGCAGCCCCCGCGACAGGGTTATAAGCTCCTACGAGCAGTACTTC. Amino acid sequence: CASSPRDRVISSYEQYF.

V and J are TRBV2 and TRBJ1-5, with D tentatively TRBD1 (5 bases). The V gene lost 6 bases and the J gene lost 0 bases, with 12 bases spanning the gap. From germline, CDR1 is SNHLY and CDR2 FYNNEI. The CDR3 spans 15 residues. The CDR3 region is CASSTGQVSNQPQHF. The CDR3 nucleotides read TGTGCCAGCAGCACCGGACAAGTTAGCAATCAGCCCCAGCATTTT.

The chain uses TRBV10-2 and TRBJ1-2; perhaps TRBD1 as D (6 bases). V shed 7 bases and J shed 0 bases, with 12 bases lying between them. CDR1 WSHSY and CDR2 SAAADI come from the germline V gene. This CDR3 is built from 14 residues. The CDR3 nucleotides are TGCGCCAGCACCCAGGGGCACTCTAACTATGGCTACACCTTC. Its protein is CASTQGHSNYGYTF.

The chain carries TRBV5-4 and TRBJ2-7; 8 bases agree with TRBD1. CDR1 and CDR2 (germline): SGHNT, YYREEE (reference sequence). Trimming took 2 bases from V and 3 from J; bases not matched to a gene: 4. This CDR3 spans 14 amino acids. CDR3 loop: CASSFGTGGYEQYF. As DNA, the CDR3 is TGTGCCAGCAGCTTTGGAACAGGGGGCTACGAGCAGTACTTC.

A few counts support this clone. The CDR3 DNA sequence: TGTGCCAGCAGACCGGGACTAGCGGGGGGCAGCACAGATACGCAGTATTTT. Protein: CASRPGLAGGSTDTQYF. V is TRBV21-1 and J is TRBJ2-3; the table's TRBD2 call for D was not verified on the DNA. TRBV21-1 is shown as a pseudogene. The CDR3 contains 17 residues.

This rearrangement joins TRBV30 to TRBJ2-2; TRBD1 matches 7 bases. CDR1 and CDR2 from the germline V gene are GTSNPN and SVGIG (reference sequence). The CDR3 is 16 residues long. The junction had 9 bases not matched to a gene; V was cut back by 2 bases and J by 3 bases. The CDR3 loop reads CAWSNGGGQDTGELFF. The CDR3 bases are TGTGCCTGGAGTAATGGCGGCGGACAGGACACCGGGGAGCTGTTTTTT.

The chain has TRBV6-1 and TRBJ1-5; 7 nucleotides align to TRBD1. CDR3 length equals 15 residues. CDR1 is MNHNS, CDR2 SASEGT, per germline. V dropped 10 bases and J dropped 2; count of bases not matched to a gene: 11. The CDR3, as DNA: TGTGCCATAAGGACAGGAGAGGGAGGCAATCAGCCCCAGCATTTT. Encoded protein: CAIRTGEGGNQPQHF.

The genes are TRBV6-1 and TRBJ2-7; 7 nucleotides line up with TRBD2. With 7 bases clipped from V and 5 bases from J, the junction kept 11 bases outside the gene matches. The CDR3 totals 14 residues. The germline CDR1 and CDR2 sequences are MNHNS and SASEGT. Here the CDR3 reads CASIEGGARDEQYF. The CDR3 DNA sequence: TGTGCCAGCATCGAGGGAGGGGCGCGCGACGAGCAGTACTTC.

This rearrangement joins TRBV27 to TRBJ1-6; D remains unclear. CDR3 length: 14 amino acids. CDR1 and CDR2 (germline): MNHEY, SMNVEV (reference sequence). V was cut by 6 bases and J by 7 bases, with 13 bases left in between. The DNA of the CDR3 is TGTGCCAGCAGGGGCATGGGAGGGAATTCACCCCTCCACTTT. Translated: CASRGMGGNSPLHF.

A single count supports this clone. This chain links TRBV2 with TRBJ1-1; D remains ambiguous. Trimming cost V 5 bases and J 3 bases, with 7 bases left between them. This CDR3 is 12 amino acids long. From germline, CDR1 is SNHLY and CDR2 FYNNEI. DNA for the CDR3: TGTGCCAGCAGTACCGGGGACACTGAAGCTTTCTTT. Protein product: CASSTGDTEAFF.

This clone was observed at least ten times. The chain has TRBV9 and TRBJ2-7; D is undetermined. CDR1 and CDR2 from the germline V gene are SGDLS and YYNGEE. Trimming took off 4 bases at V and 0 bases at J, with 11 bases between the two ends. The CDR3 runs to 14 residues. CDR3 loop: CASSNDDFSYEQYF. The CDR3 DNA reads as TGTGCCAGCAGCAACGACGATTTCTCCTACGAGCAGTACTTC.

Concerning this clone itself: The same CDR3 can be traced to other DNA sequences in this sample. CDR3 in DNA: TGTGCCAGCAGTGAAGACAGGTTAAGCAATCAGCCCCAGCATTTT. Translated, it gives CASSEDRLSNQPQHF. The V and J genes are TRBV2 and TRBJ1-5; perhaps TRBD1 as D (5 bases). This CDR3 has 15 residues. V lost 1 base and J lost 1, with 8 bases in between. Germline CDR1 and CDR2: SNHLY and FYNNEI. The full variable domain, rest sourced from reference TRBV2 and TRBJ1-5, is EPEVTQTPSHQVTQMGQEVILRCVPISNHLYFYWYRQILGQKVEFLVSFYNNEISEKSEIFDDQFSVERPDGSNFTLKIRSTKLEDSAMYFCASSEDRLSNQPQHFGDGTRLSIL.